This T cell receptor beta chain derives from a study of tumor and adjacent non-tumor tissue in lung cancer. Comments on this clonotype: Its target is unknown.

Regarding the study as a whole: In normal lung, the top 100 clones were significantly more dominant than in tumor.

V was clipped by 0 bases and J by 8 bases, with 16 bases between them. Germline-derived CDR1 and CDR2 are SEHNR and FQNEAQ (reference sequence). The CDR3 is made up of 15 amino acids. This sample's RNA came from whole unsorted tissue. Three rounds of nested PCR, following a modified ARM-PCR protocol, produced the TCRbeta library. TCRdb re-called the multiplex PCR reads with MiXCR, one entry per CDR3 protein. The data contain fewer than 120,000 distinct CDR3 sequences, approximately 84% of them singletons. Sequencing was performed on lung tumor tissue. J is TRBJ1-2 and V is TRBV7-9; no reliable D call. This clonotype was sampled from a man between 65 and 79 years old with non-small cell lung cancer. The CDR3 region has the DNA TGTGCCAGCAGCTTAGCGGAGAGGGTGCTTTGCGGCTACACCTTC. Translation gives CASSLAERVLCGYTF.